The TCR beta chain described here comes from a study of cytomegalovirus exposure and HLA in healthy donors. Study conclusions and caveats: Cytomegalovirus status was reportedly diagnosed by the classifier with high specificity and sensitivity. Specificity of a few CMV-associated chains for CMV antigens was verified in vitro. Cytomegalovirus association was assigned to about 180 TCR beta chains.

Notes on this clone: What it binds is not known. The junction and the germline gene differ at one end; a read error may be behind it.

Germline V gene lookup returns CDR1 SGDLS and CDR2 YYNGEE. This CDR3 comprises 16 residues. The assay was immunoSEQ multiplex PCR, and TCRdb's table has in-frame clones only and misses some. The data hold more than 150,000 clones, with 84% observed a single time. The chain combines TRBV9 with TRBJ2-1, with 9 nucleotides matching TRBD1. Sequenced sample: PBMCs. The clonotype comes from a woman aged 18-29 years in good health and CMV-seropositive. The CDR3 spells CASSAPLGQGYSEQFF. CDR3 in DNA: TGTGCCAGCAGCGCCCCTCTAGGACAGGGGTACAGTGAGCAGTTCTTC. The whole variable domain, filled in from reference TRBV9 and TRBJ2-1, reads DSGVTQTPKHLITATGQRVTLRCSPRSGDLSVYWYQQSLDQGLQFLIQYYNGEERAKGNILERFSAQQFPDLHSELNLSSLELGDSALYFCASSAPLGQGYSEQFFGPGTRLTVL.